This T cell receptor (beta chain) was retrieved from a study of blood T cell repertoires in COVID-19. The CDR3 loop spans 16 amino acids. The J segment lost 6 bases and the V segment lost 0 bases, leaving 9 bases of the junction unmatched. CDR1 and CDR2 (germline): SGHKS, YYEKEE (reference sequence). The protocol was immunoSEQ multiplex PCR, while the TCRdb copy is restricted to in-frame clones and leaves out a portion. The sample includes roughly 500,000 clones, 85% to 90% seen only once; the top ten take 1.5% to 2%. Sequenced input: PBMCs or T cells enriched from blood (not recorded which). This chain connects TRBV5-5 to TRBJ2-7; 10 nucleotides agree with TRBD2. The clonotype comes from a woman aged 40 to 55 who had recovered from COVID-19. In DNA form, the CDR3 reads TGTGCCAGCAGCTTGGGGACTATAGCGGGAGGATCCGAGCAGTACTTC. Translation gives CASSLGTIAGGSEQYF.